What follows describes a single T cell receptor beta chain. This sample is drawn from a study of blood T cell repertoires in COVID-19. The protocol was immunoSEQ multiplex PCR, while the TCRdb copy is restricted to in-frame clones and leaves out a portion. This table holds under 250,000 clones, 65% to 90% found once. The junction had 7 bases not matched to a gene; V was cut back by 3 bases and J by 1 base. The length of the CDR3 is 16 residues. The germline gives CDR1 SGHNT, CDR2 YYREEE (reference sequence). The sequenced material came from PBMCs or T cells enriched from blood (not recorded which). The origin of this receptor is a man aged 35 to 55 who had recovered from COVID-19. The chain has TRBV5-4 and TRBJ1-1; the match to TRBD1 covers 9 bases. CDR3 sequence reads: CASSSGQGSKNTEAFF. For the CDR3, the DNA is TGTGCCAGCAGCTCTGGACAGGGGTCCAAGAACACTGAAGCTTTCTTT.